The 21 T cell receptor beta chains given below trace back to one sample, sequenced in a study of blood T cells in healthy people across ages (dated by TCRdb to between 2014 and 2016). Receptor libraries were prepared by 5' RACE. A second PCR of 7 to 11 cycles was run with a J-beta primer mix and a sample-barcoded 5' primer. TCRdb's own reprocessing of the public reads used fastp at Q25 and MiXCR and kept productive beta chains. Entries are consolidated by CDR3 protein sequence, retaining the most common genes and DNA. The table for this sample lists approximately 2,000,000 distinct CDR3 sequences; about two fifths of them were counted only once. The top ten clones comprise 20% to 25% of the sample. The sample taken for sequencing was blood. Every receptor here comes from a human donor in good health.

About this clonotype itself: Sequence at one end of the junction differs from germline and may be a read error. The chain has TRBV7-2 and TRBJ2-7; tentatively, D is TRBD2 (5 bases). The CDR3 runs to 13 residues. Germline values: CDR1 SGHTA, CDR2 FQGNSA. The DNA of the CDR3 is TGCGCCAGCGGCAAAGACGGAGCCTACGAGCAGTACTTC. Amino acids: CASGKDGAYEQYF.

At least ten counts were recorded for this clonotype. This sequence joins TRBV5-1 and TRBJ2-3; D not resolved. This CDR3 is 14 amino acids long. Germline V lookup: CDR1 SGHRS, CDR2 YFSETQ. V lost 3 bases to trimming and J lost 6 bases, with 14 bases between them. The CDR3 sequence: CASSSDSGADTQYF. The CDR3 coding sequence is TGCGCCAGCAGCTCAGATTCAGGTGCGGATACGCAGTATTTT.

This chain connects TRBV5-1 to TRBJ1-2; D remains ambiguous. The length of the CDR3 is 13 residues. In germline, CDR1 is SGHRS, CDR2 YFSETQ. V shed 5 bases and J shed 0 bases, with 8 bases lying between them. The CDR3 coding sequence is TGCGCCAGCAGATCCGCGTCTAACTATGGCTACACCTTC. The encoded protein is CASRSASNYGYTF.

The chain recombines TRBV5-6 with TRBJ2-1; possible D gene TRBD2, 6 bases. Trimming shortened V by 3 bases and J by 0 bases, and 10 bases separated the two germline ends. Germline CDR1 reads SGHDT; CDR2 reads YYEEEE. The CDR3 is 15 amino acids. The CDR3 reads CASSSLARSYNEQFF. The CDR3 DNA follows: TGTGCCAGCAGCTCACTAGCCCGCTCCTACAATGAGCAGTTCTTC.

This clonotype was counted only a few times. DNA of the CDR3: TGTGCCAGCAGCGTAGCGAAATCCTATGGCTACACCTTC. Translating it yields CASSVAKSYGYTF. This chain connects TRBV9 to TRBJ1-2; no definite D call. CDR1 and CDR2 from the germline V gene are SGDLS and YYNGEE. The length of the CDR3 is 13 residues. With 0 bases removed from V and 4 bases from J, the gap between germline ends came to 7 bases.

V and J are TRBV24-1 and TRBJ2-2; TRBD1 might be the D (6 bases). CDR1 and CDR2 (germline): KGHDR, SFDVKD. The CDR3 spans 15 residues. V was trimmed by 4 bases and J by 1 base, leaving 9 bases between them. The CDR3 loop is CATSEPTGNTGELFF. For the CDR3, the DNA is TGTGCCACCAGTGAACCGACAGGGAACACCGGGGAGCTGTTTTTT.

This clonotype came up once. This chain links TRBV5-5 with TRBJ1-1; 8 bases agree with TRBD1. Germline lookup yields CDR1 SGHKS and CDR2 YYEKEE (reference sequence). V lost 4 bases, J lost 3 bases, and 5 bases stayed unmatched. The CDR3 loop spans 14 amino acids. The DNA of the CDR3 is TGTGCCAGCAGCCCGACAGGGGAGTACACTGAAGCTTTCTTT. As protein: CASSPTGEYTEAFF.

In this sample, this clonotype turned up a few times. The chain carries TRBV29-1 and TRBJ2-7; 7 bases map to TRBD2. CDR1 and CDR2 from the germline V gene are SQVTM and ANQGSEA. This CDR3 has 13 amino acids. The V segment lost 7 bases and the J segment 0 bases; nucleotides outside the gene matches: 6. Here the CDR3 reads CSGSGESSYEQYF. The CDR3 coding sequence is TGCAGCGGAAGCGGGGAGAGCTCCTACGAGCAGTACTTC.

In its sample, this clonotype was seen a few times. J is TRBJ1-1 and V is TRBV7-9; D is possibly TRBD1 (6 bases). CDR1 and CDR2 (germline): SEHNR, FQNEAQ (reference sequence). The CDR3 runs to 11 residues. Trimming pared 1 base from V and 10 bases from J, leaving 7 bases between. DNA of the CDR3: TGTGCCAGCAGCTTAGTCAGGGGAGCTTTCTTT. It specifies CASSLVRGAFF.

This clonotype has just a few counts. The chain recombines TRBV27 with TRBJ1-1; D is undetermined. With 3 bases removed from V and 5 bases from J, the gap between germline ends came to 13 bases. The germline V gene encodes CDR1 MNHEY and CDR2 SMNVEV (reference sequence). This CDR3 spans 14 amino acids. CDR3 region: CASSLYTGWTEAFF. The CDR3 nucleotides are TGTGCCAGCAGTTTGTACACCGGGTGGACTGAAGCTTTCTTT.

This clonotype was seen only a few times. The CDR3 DNA follows: TGTGCCAGCAGCCTGAGACGGGGTAGCTATGGCTACACCTTC. This gives the protein CASSLRRGSYGYTF. V is TRBV7-2 and J is TRBJ1-2; D gene unclear. Between the trimmed V and J ends, which lost 5 bases and 4 bases, there was a span of 14 bases. Germline values: CDR1 SGHTA, CDR2 FQGNSA. This CDR3 region has 14 residues.

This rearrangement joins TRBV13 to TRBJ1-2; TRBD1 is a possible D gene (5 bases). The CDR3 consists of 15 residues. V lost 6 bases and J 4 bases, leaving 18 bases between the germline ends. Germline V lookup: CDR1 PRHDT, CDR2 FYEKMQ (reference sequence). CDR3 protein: CASSYRDGRFYGYTF. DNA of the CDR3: TGTGCCAGCAGTTACCGGGACGGGAGGTTCTATGGCTACACCTTC.

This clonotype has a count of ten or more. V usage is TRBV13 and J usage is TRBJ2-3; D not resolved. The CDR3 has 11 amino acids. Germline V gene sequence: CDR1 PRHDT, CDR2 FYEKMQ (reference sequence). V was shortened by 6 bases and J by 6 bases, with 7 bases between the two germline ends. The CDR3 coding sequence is TGTGCCAGCAGTACAGAGGATACGCAGTATTTT. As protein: CASSTEDTQYF.

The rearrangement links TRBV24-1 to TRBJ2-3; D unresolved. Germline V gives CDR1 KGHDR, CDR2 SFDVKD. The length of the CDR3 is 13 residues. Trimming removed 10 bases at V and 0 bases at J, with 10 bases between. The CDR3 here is CATTSTSTDTQYF. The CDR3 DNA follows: TGTGCCACAACCTCCACAAGCACAGATACGCAGTATTTT.

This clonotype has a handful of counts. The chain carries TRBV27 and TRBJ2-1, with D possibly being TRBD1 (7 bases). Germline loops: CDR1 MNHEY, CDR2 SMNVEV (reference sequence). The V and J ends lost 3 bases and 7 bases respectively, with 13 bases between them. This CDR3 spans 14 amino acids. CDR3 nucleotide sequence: TGTGCCAGCAGTTTGTTTCCAGGGGGGAATGAGCAGTTCTTC. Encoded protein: CASSLFPGGNEQFF.

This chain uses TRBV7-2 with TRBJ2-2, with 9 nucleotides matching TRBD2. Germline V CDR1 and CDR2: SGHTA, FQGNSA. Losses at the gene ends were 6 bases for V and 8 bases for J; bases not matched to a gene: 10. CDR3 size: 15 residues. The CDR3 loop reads CASRMQAGGNGELFF. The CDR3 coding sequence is TGTGCCAGCAGAATGCAAGCGGGGGGTAATGGGGAGCTGTTTTTT.

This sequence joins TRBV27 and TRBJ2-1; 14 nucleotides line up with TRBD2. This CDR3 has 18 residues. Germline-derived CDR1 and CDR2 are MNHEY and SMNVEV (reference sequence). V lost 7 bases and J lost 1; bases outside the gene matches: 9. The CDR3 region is CASTSGLAGGPSYNEQFF. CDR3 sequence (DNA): TGTGCCAGCACCTCAGGACTAGCGGGGGGACCTTCCTACAATGAGCAGTTCTTC.

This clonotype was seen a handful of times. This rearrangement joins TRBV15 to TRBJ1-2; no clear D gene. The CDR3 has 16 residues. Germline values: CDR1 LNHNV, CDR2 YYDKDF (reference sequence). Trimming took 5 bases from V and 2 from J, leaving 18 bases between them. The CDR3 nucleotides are TGTGCCACCAGCCCACTACTCGACTCAGCGAACTATGGCTACACCTTC. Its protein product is CATSPLLDSANYGYTF.

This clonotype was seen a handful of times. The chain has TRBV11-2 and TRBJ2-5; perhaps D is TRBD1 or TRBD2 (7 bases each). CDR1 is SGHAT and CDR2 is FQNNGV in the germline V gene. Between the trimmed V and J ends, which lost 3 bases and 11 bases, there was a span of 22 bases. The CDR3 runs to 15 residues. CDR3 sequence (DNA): TGTGCCAGCAGCTTGGTTTTTTACAGGGGAGGGGAGCAGTACTTC. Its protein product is CASSLVFYRGGEQYF.

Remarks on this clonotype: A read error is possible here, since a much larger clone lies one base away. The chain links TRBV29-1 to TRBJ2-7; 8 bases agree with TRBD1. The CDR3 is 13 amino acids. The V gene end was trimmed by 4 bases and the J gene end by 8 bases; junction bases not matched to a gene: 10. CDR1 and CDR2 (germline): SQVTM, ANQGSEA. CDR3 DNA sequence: TGCAGCGTTGGAGTGCGGACAGGGTACCAGCAGTACTTC. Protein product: CSVGVRTGYQQYF.

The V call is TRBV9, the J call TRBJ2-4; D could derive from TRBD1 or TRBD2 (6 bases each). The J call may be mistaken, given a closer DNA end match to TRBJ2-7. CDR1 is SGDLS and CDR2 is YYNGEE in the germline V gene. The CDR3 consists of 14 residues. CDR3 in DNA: TGTGCCAGCAGTCCAGGGGAGGATGAATACGAGCAGTACTTC. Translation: CASSPGEDEYEQYF.